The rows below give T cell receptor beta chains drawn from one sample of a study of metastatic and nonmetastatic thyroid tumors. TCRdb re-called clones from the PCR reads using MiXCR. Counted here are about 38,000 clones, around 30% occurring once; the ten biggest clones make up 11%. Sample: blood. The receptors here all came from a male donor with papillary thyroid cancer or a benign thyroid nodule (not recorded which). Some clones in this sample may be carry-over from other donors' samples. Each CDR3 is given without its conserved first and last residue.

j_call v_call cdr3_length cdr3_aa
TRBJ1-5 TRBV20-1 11 SARAAGNQPQH
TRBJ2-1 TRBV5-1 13 ASSLGQGRDNEQF
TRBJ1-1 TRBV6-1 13 ASSPPGDRGTEAF
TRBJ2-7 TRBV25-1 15 ASSEGQGTSGRYEQY
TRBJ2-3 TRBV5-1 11 ASSLGQEDTQY
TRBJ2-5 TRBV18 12 ASHSPTTKETQY
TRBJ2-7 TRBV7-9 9 ASSPGNEQY
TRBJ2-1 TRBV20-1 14 SARDQGVAGHNEQF
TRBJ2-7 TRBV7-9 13 ASSSTHTETYGQY
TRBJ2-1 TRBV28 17 ASSLFWTSGSRRHNEQF
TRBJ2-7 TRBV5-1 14 ARRQGIWAGDYEQY
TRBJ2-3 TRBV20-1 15 SARASSDRPEADTQY
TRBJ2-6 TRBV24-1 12 ATGAASGANVLT
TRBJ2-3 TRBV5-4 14 ASSFGGGSFSDTQY
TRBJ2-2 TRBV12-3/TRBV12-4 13 ASSPGQLNTGELF
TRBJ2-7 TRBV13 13 ASKLGGDLTYEQY
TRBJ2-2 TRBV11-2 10 ASSYVTGELF
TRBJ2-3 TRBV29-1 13 SVGSRLAGVDTQY
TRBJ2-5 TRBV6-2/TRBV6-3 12 ASSYLAGGETQY
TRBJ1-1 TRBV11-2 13 ASSSSGTGIAEAF
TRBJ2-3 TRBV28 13 ASSQKLAGVNTQY
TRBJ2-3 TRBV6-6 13 ASSYSHIYTDTQY
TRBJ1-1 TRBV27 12 ASSFEGRDTEAF
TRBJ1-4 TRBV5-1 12 ASSAEGGREKLF
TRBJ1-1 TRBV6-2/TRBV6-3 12 ASTDAQPNTEAF
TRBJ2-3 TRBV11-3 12 ASSFQHDRDTQY
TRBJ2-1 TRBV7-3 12 ASSLSGTNNEQF
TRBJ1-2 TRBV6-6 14 ASSYSGTGPNYGYT
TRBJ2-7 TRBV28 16 ASTSLVTGTFSSYEQY
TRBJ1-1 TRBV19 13 ASSIDVGMNTEAF
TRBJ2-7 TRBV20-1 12 SASTERETSEQY
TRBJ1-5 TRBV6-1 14 ASIKNLEFSNQPQH